Here is one TCR beta chain with its context. The assay was immunoSEQ multiplex PCR, and TCRdb's table has in-frame clones only and misses some. The sample records around 55,000 clones, 93% being singletons. The entry originates in a study of T cell changes during pregnancy in multiple sclerosis. This sequence was found in a female donor with multiple sclerosis, enrolled in a pregnancy study. The specimen was CD8+ T cells from peripheral blood mononuclear cells, collected in the second trimester of pregnancy.

Written as DNA, the CDR3 is TGTGCCAGCAGTGACGTGGCTAGCGGGGGCCTATACAATGAGCAGTTCTTC. It codes for CASSDVASGGLYNEQFF. The chain carries TRBV2 and TRBJ2-1, with TRBD2 matching 10 bases. This CDR3 spans 17 amino acids. Germline V gives CDR1 SNHLY, CDR2 FYNNEI. The V segment lost 3 bases and the J segment 4 bases; nucleotides outside the gene matches: 9.